The next 13 T cell receptor beta chains were all read from a single sample in a study of blood T cell repertoires in COVID-19. The table came from immunoSEQ multiplex PCR; TCRdb's copy has only in-frame clones and leaves some out. The sample shows a few hundred thousand clones, over 75% of them seen only once. What was sequenced was peripheral blood. These receptors all stem from a human donor in a cohort sampled during active COVID-19.

This clone came up a few times. The chain couples TRBV2 to TRBJ2-7; D gene ambiguous. Germline CDR1 SNHLY, CDR2 FYNNEI. The CDR3 is made up of 14 amino acids. V dropped 3 bases and J dropped 3 bases, with 12 bases sitting between them. The CDR3: CASSDFGRLYEQYF. CDR3 in DNA: TGTGCCAGCAGTGATTTTGGCAGACTCTACGAGCAGTACTTC.

J is TRBJ1-4 and V is TRBV7-8; unclear D gene. The CDR3 runs to 14 residues. Germline V gene lookup returns CDR1 SGHVS and CDR2 FQNEAQ. V shed 1 base and J shed 3 bases, with 6 bases lying between them. The CDR3 sequence is CASSLDTANEKLFF. In nucleotides, the CDR3 is TGTGCCAGCAGCTTAGATACAGCTAATGAAAAACTGTTTTTT.

The chain carries TRBV15 and TRBJ2-3; 8 positions agree with TRBD2. Germline V CDR1 and CDR2: LNHNV, YYDKDF (reference sequence). The length of the CDR3 is 17 residues. Germline trimming cut 0 bases from V and 5 bases from J; bases unmatched to any gene: 10. In nucleotides, the CDR3 is TGTGCCACCAGCAGAGAACTAGCGGTCTTAGAAAGAGATACGCAGTATTTT. Amino acid sequence: CATSRELAVLERDTQYF.

The chain uses TRBV5-1 and TRBJ2-1, with TRBD2 matching 15 bases. The germline V gene encodes CDR1 SGHRS and CDR2 YFSETQ. Unmatched junction bases numbered 11, after V lost 0 bases and J lost 4 bases. CDR3 length: 20 amino acids. The CDR3 protein is CASSLAPGTSGGLGYNEQFF. CDR3 in DNA: TGCGCCAGCAGCTTGGCCCCCGGGACTAGCGGGGGGCTGGGATACAATGAGCAGTTCTTC.

This chain links TRBV9 with TRBJ2-1, with 13 positions matching TRBD2. CDR3 size: 17 residues. Germline V gene sequence: CDR1 SGDLS, CDR2 YYNGEE. Unmatched junction bases numbered 9, after V lost 4 bases and J lost 5 bases. The CDR3 DNA follows: TGTGCCAGCAGCTCGGGACTAGCGGGGTGGATCCACAATGAGCAGTTCTTC. It codes for CASSSGLAGWIHNEQFF.

This clone was detected only once. Other DNA sequences within the sample encode an identical CDR3. The rearrangement links TRBV2 to TRBJ1-2; 7 bases match TRBD1. V shed 5 bases, J shed 2 bases, and the junction held 2 bases outside the gene matches. Germline V gene lookup returns CDR1 SNHLY and CDR2 FYNNEI. CDR3 length: 13 residues. The CDR3 sequence is CASSRDSNYGYTF. The CDR3 nucleotides read TGTGCCAGCAGTCGGGACAGCAACTATGGCTACACCTTC.

The CDR3 reads CAWVLQGDTQYF. Written as DNA, the CDR3 is TGTGCCTGGGTACTCCAGGGGGATACGCAGTATTTT. The V gene is TRBV30, the J gene TRBJ2-3, with a possible D match to TRBD1 (6 bases). Germline CDR1 reads GTSNPN; CDR2 reads SVGIG (reference sequence). CDR3 size: 12 residues. The V end was cut by 5 bases, the J end by 6 bases, with 12 bases between.

The chain recombines TRBV20-1 with TRBJ2-2; no firm D call. The CDR3 contains 11 residues. V was trimmed by 4 bases and J by 4 bases, leaving 4 bases between them. Germline CDR1 is DFQATT and CDR2 is SNEGSKA (reference sequence). The CDR3 region is CSATSTGELFF. The CDR3 DNA is TGCAGTGCTACTAGCACCGGGGAGCTGTTTTTT.

This clone was seen just once. The V gene is TRBV4-1, the J gene TRBJ2-1; 10 bases fit TRBD2. In germline, CDR1 is MGHRA, CDR2 YSYEKL. CDR3 length: 16 amino acids. Trimming cost V 3 bases and J 4 bases; bases outside gene matches: 6. The chain's CDR3 is CASSHPAGGLYNEQFF. As DNA, the CDR3 is TGCGCCAGCAGCCACCCAGCGGGGGGGTTATACAATGAGCAGTTCTTC.

The chain links TRBV6-1 to TRBJ1-1; 7 nucleotides line up with TRBD1. The CDR3 spans 16 residues. V was clipped by 2 bases and J by 1 base; unmatched bases: 7. Germline V lookup: CDR1 MNHNS, CDR2 SASEGT. CDR3 protein: CASSEPGQPPNTEAFF. In nucleotides, the CDR3 is TGTGCCAGCAGTGAACCGGGACAGCCCCCGAACACTGAAGCTTTCTTT.

This sequence joins TRBV5-1 and TRBJ2-1; D might be TRBD2 (6 bases). The CDR3 totals 16 residues. Germline lookup yields CDR1 SGHRS and CDR2 YFSETQ. V lost 5 bases to trimming and J lost 5 bases, with 20 bases between them. The CDR3 coding sequence is TGCGCCAGCAGTTCTAACCTCCGGGACTCAGACAATGAGCAGTTCTTC. Protein: CASSSNLRDSDNEQFF. The full variable domain, in which reference TRBV5-1 and TRBJ2-1 provide the parts outside the CDR3, is KAGVTQTPRYLIKTRGQQVTLSCSPISGHRSVSWYQQTPGQGLQFLFEYFSETQRNKGNFPGRFSGRQFSNSRSEMNVSTLELGDSALYLCASSSNLRDSDNEQFFGPGTRLTVL.

The gene calls are TRBV19 and TRBJ2-1; 9 positions agree with TRBD2. This CDR3 has 14 amino acids. V trimming: 3 bases; J trimming: 5 bases; junction bases outside the gene matches: 2. Germline V gives CDR1 LNHDA, CDR2 SQIVND (reference sequence). The CDR3 DNA sequence: TGTGCCAGTAGTATTCTAGCGGGAAACAATGAGCAGTTCTTC. Its translation is CASSILAGNNEQFF. The whole variable domain, filled in from reference TRBV19 and TRBJ2-1, reads DGGITQSPKYLFRKEGQNVTLSCEQNLNHDAMYWYRQDPGQGLRLIYYSQIVNDFQKGDIAEGYSVSREKKESFPLTVTSAQKNPTAFYLCASSILAGNNEQFFGPGTRLTVL.

The J gene is TRBJ1-2, the V gene TRBV6-5; D unresolved. Between the trimmed V and J ends, which lost 6 bases and 5 bases, there was a span of 16 bases. The CDR3 spans 14 residues. Germline values: CDR1 MNHEY, CDR2 SVGAGI. CDR3 protein: CASRRQTEIYGYTF. The CDR3 bases are TGTGCCAGCAGAAGACAAACAGAAATTTATGGCTACACCTTC.